One sample yielded the 20 T cell receptor beta chains listed below, sequenced in a study of human T cells and chemical hapten exposure. Each CDR3 protein is one row after TCRdb ran MiXCR on the RACE reads. The sample lists some 360,000 distinct CDR3 sequences, roughly 4.6% occurring once. Time point here: pre-sensitization, week 0. Sample treatment: therapeutic diphenylcyclopropenone sensitization with weekly scalp DPC. The specimen comprised whole blood, sampled in connection with sensitization to the hapten diphenylcyclopropenone (DPC). Receptors originate from a woman in her forties or fifties with alopecia areata. Some clones in this sample may be carry-over from other donors' samples.

This clonotype occurred many times. This chain uses TRBV7-9 with TRBJ1-2; D is perhaps TRBD1 (5 bases). Germline assignment: CDR1 SEHNR and CDR2 FQNEAQ (reference sequence). V lost 0 bases and J 4 bases, leaving 12 bases between the germline ends. This CDR3 is 15 amino acids long. Here the CDR3 reads CASSLAGESLYGYTF. DNA for the CDR3: TGTGCCAGCAGCTTAGCGGGGGAGTCCCTCTATGGCTACACCTTC. Supplemented by reference TRBV7-9 and TRBJ1-2, the full variable domain reads DTGVSQNPRHKITKRGQNVTFRCDPISEHNRLYWYRQTLGQGPEFLTYFQNEAQLEKSRLLSDRFSAERPKGSFSTLEIQRTEQGDSAMYLCASSLAGESLYGYTFGSGTRLTVV.

This chain joins TRBV20-1 and TRBJ2-3; 7 nucleotides match TRBD2. Losses at the gene ends were 3 bases for V and 0 bases for J; bases not matched to a gene: 9. The CDR3 consists of 16 residues. Germline CDR1 reads DFQATT; CDR2 reads SNEGSKA (reference sequence). The CDR3 here is CSASPLAVRSTDTQYF. In DNA form, the CDR3 reads TGCAGTGCTAGCCCGCTAGCGGTAAGGAGCACAGATACGCAGTATTTT.

This clonotype was found a few times. The chain is built from TRBV5-5 and TRBJ1-5, with D perhaps matching TRBD1 (5 bases). Germline V gene lookup returns CDR1 SGHKS and CDR2 YYEKEE (reference sequence). There are 16 residues in the CDR3. Trimming left V 1 base short and J 0 bases short, with 11 bases between. The CDR3, as DNA: TGTGCCAGCAGCTTGCTCCAGGGCGATAGCAATCAGCCCCAGCATTTT. Translating it yields CASSLLQGDSNQPQHF.

The CDR3 here is CASSLGMEAQHF. Written as DNA, the CDR3 is TGTGCCAGTAGTCTTGGAATGGAGGCCCAGCATTTT. This chain uses TRBV19 with TRBJ1-5; D call uncertain. V dropped 5 bases and J dropped 11 bases, with 13 bases sitting between them. Germline V lookup: CDR1 LNHDA, CDR2 SQIVND (reference sequence). The CDR3 is made up of 12 amino acids.

In this sample, this clonotype turned up a few times. The chain combines TRBV7-8 with TRBJ2-6; D remains ambiguous. Trimming cost V 5 bases and J 0 bases, with 11 bases left between them. The CDR3 spans 16 residues. Germline CDR1 is SGHVS and CDR2 is FQNEAQ. The CDR3 DNA is TGTGCCAGCAGCGAACATTCCCTCTCTGGGGCCAACGTCCTGACTTTC. This translates into CASSEHSLSGANVLTF.

There are many counts of this clonotype. The chain combines TRBV12-3 or TRBV12-4 with TRBJ1-6, with TRBD1 as a possible D gene (5 bases). The CDR3 is 16 amino acids. The V gene lost 3 bases and the J gene lost 6 bases, with 15 bases spanning the gap. CDR3 sequence (DNA): TGTGCCAGCAGTTTTAGAGGGGAGGGTCGTAATTCACCCCTCCACTTT. It specifies CASSFRGEGRNSPLHF.

This clonotype was found many times. The V gene is TRBV14, the J gene TRBJ2-3, with a weak D call TRBD2 (6 bases). Germline V gene data show CDR1 as SGHDN and CDR2 as FVKESK. The CDR3 totals 15 residues. V was pared by 4 bases and J by 0 bases, with 11 bases between. Written as DNA, the CDR3 is TGTGCCAGCAGCCGGAGAGCGGGTAGCACAGATACGCAGTATTTT. Its protein product is CASSRRAGSTDTQYF. The variable domain in full, completed from reference TRBV14 and TRBJ2-3, reads EAGVTQFPSHSVIEKGQTVTLRCDPISGHDNLYWYRRVMGKEIKFLLHFVKESKQDESGMPNNRFLAERTGGTYSTLKVQPAELEDSGVYFCASSRRAGSTDTQYFGPGTRLTVL.

This clonotype has a handful of counts. The gene calls are TRBV9 and TRBJ1-4; the match to TRBD1 covers 10 bases. Trimming took 0 bases from V and 12 from J; bases not matched to a gene: 2. Per germline, CDR1 SGDLS and CDR2 YYNGEE. The CDR3 loop spans 13 amino acids. The CDR3 region is CASSVDGTGELFF. The CDR3 bases are TGTGCCAGCAGCGTAGACGGGACAGGGGAACTGTTTTTT.

The sample holds many counts of this clonotype. This rearrangement joins TRBV30 to TRBJ1-6, with a possible D match to TRBD1 (6 bases). Germline loops: CDR1 GTSNPN, CDR2 SVGIG (reference sequence). The ends were cut back, 0 bases at V and 9 bases at J, with 9 bases in the middle. This CDR3 comprises 13 residues. CDR3 nucleotide sequence: TGTGCCTGGAGTGTAGGGGGAAGTTCACCCCTCCACTTT. It codes for CAWSVGGSSPLHF.

Ten or more counts support this clonotype. The rearrangement uses TRBV6-6 and TRBJ2-3; the D is unclear. The CDR3 extends over 10 amino acids. V gave up 8 bases and J gave up 5 bases, with 5 bases separating them. Germline CDR1 is MNHNY and CDR2 is SVGAGI (reference sequence). The CDR3 spells CASGEDTQYF. The CDR3 DNA sequence: TGTGCCAGCGGGGAAGATACGCAGTATTTT.

The genes are TRBV12-3 or TRBV12-4 and TRBJ1-5; D ambiguous. This CDR3 has 15 residues. The V gene lost 4 bases and the J gene lost 4 bases, with 14 bases spanning the gap. The CDR3 nucleotides read TGTGCCAGCAGTTGGGCGGGCGGCGGTAATCAGCCCCAGCATTTT. Its translation: CASSWAGGGNQPQHF.

In its sample, this clonotype was seen a few times. The V call is TRBV20-1, the J call TRBJ1-1; 9 bases line up with TRBD1. Germline CDR1 reads DFQATT; CDR2 reads SNEGSKA (reference sequence). This CDR3 contains 17 residues. Trimming took 6 bases from V and 0 from J; bases not matched to a gene: 14. The chain's CDR3 is CSAKSSRQGGMNTEAFF. The DNA for the CDR3 is TGCAGTGCGAAAAGTAGCCGACAGGGGGGCATGAACACTGAAGCTTTCTTT.

The genes are TRBV20-1 and TRBJ2-3, with TRBD2 identical over 8 bases. The germline V gene encodes CDR1 DFQATT and CDR2 SNEGSKA (reference sequence). This CDR3 has 13 residues. Trimming took 6 bases from V and 2 from J; bases not matched to a gene: 4. As DNA, the CDR3 is TGCAGTGCCACAGCGGGGGCCACAGATACGCAGTATTTT. It encodes CSATAGATDTQYF.

The J gene is TRBJ2-3, the V gene TRBV28; D not resolved. CDR1 is MDHEN and CDR2 is SYDVKM in the germline V gene. The CDR3 runs to 15 residues. Trimming pared 3 bases from V and 8 bases from J, leaving 18 bases between. CDR3 protein: CASSLRIEPLGTQYF. The DNA for the CDR3 is TGTGCCAGCAGTTTGAGGATTGAGCCTTTGGGTACGCAGTATTTT.

The J gene is TRBJ1-1, the V gene TRBV15; 7 bases agree with TRBD1. Losses at the gene ends were 1 base for V and 5 bases for J; bases not matched to a gene: 4. The CDR3 has 14 amino acids. Germline lookup yields CDR1 LNHNV and CDR2 YYDKDF (reference sequence). The CDR3 sequence: CATSRGKGATEAFF. CDR3 bases: TGTGCCACCAGCAGAGGGAAGGGGGCGACTGAAGCTTTCTTT. The full variable domain, rest sourced from reference TRBV15 and TRBJ1-1, is DAMVIQNPRYQVTQFGKPVTLSCSQTLNHNVMYWYQQKSSQAPKLLFHYYDKDFNNEADTPDNFQSRRPNTSFCFLDIRSPGLGDTAMYLCATSRGKGATEAFFGQGTRLTVV.

This clonotype was picked up many times. The V call is TRBV12-3 or TRBV12-4, the J call TRBJ2-1; 11 bases are a match to TRBD2. Trimming removed 3 bases from V and 11 bases from J; junction bases left unmatched: 3. The CDR3 is made up of 13 amino acids. CDR3 sequence reads: CASSLASGGKQFF. The CDR3 nucleotides read TGTGCCAGCAGTTTGGCTAGCGGGGGGAAGCAGTTCTTC.

There are a few counts of this clonotype. V gene TRBV4-2 combines with J gene TRBJ1-3, with TRBD1 matching 7 bases. V dropped 4 bases and J dropped 0; count of bases not matched to a gene: 3. Germline V gene sequence: CDR1 LGHNA, CDR2 YNFKEQ. The CDR3 has 15 residues. The CDR3 protein is CASSPTGSSGNTIYF. The CDR3 DNA sequence: TGTGCCAGCAGCCCGACAGGGAGCTCTGGAAACACCATATATTTT.

This clonotype was counted ten times or more. V and J are TRBV9 and TRBJ1-1, with unresolved D. The ends were cut back, 2 bases at V and 4 bases at J, with 12 bases in the middle. CDR1 and CDR2 (germline): SGDLS, YYNGEE. This CDR3 is 14 amino acids long. CDR3 in amino acids: CASSVIDGRTEAFF. CDR3 in DNA: TGTGCCAGCAGCGTGATCGACGGACGCACTGAAGCTTTCTTT.

This clonotype has more than one count but fewer than ten. The CDR3 bases are TGTGCCAGCAGCCAAAATAGCGGGGGGGCCACAGATACGCAGTATTTT. Encoded protein: CASSQNSGGATDTQYF. The rearrangement uses TRBV4-2 and TRBJ2-3; 11 bases are a match to TRBD2. CDR1 and CDR2 (germline): LGHNA, YNFKEQ. V trimming: 2 bases; J trimming: 2 bases; junction bases outside the gene matches: 3. The CDR3 loop spans 16 amino acids.

This clonotype was detected a few times. The genes are TRBV5-1 and TRBJ2-5; D is tentatively TRBD1 or TRBD2 (5 bases each). The V end was cut by 0 bases, the J end by 5 bases, with 11 bases between. Germline V gives CDR1 SGHRS, CDR2 YFSETQ. The CDR3 contains 14 residues. The CDR3 DNA reads as TGCGCCAGCAGCTTGGGGGACGTACGGGAGACCCAGTACTTC. Residues: CASSLGDVRETQYF.